Listed here are 13 T cell receptor beta chains from one sample, sequenced in a study of identical twins. TCRdb reprocessed the 5' RACE reads with MiXCR, giving one entry per CDR3 protein. This table holds 450,000 or so distinct CDR3 sequences, 14% found once. These data were also filed under a second study, of yellow fever vaccine responses in identical twins.

Sequenced sample: CD4+ T cells sorted from blood. These receptor sequences come from a woman under 30 in good health.

This clonotype was observed a few times. V and J are TRBV5-1 and TRBJ2-3; maybe TRBD2 (6 bases). The germline V gene has CDR1 SGHRS and CDR2 YFSETQ. Trimming pared 1 base from V and 0 bases from J, leaving 12 bases between. The CDR3 is 16 amino acids. The DNA of the CDR3 is TGCGCCAGCAGCTTGTTGGGGGGTCTAAGCACAGATACGCAGTATTTT. Amino acid sequence: CASSLLGGLSTDTQYF.

This clonotype has only a few counts. The V call is TRBV11-3, the J call TRBJ2-7; D may match TRBD1 or TRBD2 (5 bases each). V was pared by 8 bases and J by 3 bases, with 20 bases between. This CDR3 region has 15 residues. CDR1 is SGHNT, CDR2 YENEEA, per germline. In DNA, the CDR3 is TGTGCCAGCTCATCCTCCCGGGACCGCAGCTACGAGCAGTACTTC. Its translation is CASSSSRDRSYEQYF.

This clonotype occurred a few times. The genes are TRBV5-4 and TRBJ2-1, with a weak D call TRBD2 (6 bases). CDR1 is SGHNT, CDR2 YYREEE, per germline (reference sequence). Trimming stripped 4 bases from V and 6 bases from J, with 11 bases between. CDR3 length equals 13 residues. CDR3 coding DNA: TGTGCCAGCAGCCCTTCTAGCGTCAATGAGCAGTTCTTC. Its protein product is CASSPSSVNEQFF.

This clonotype was seen repeatedly, ten times or more. This rearrangement joins TRBV7-2 to TRBJ1-2, with D uncertain. From germline, CDR1 is SGHTA and CDR2 FQGNSA. Between the trimmed V and J ends, which lost 5 bases and 3 bases, there was a span of 10 bases. This CDR3 has 13 amino acids. Written as DNA, the CDR3 is TGTGCCAGCAGCCCAGGCTCGGACTATGGCTACACCTTC. It yields the protein CASSPGSDYGYTF.

This clonotype appeared a few times. CDR3 bases: TGCAGCGTACGGCTAGCGACCTACGAGCAGTACTTC. This codes for CSVRLATYEQYF. The chain carries TRBV29-1 and TRBJ2-7; a weak D match, TRBD2 (6 bases). V lost 6 bases and J 2 bases, leaving 11 bases between the germline ends. The germline CDR1 and CDR2 sequences are SQVTM and ANQGSEA. There are 12 residues in the CDR3.

This chain uses TRBV29-1 with TRBJ1-5, with TRBD1 as a possible D gene (5 bases). The length of the CDR3 is 16 residues. Trimming stripped 8 bases from V and 0 bases from J, with 20 bases between. Per germline, CDR1 SQVTM and CDR2 ANQGSEA. The CDR3 bases are TGCAGCCCCGAGGGGACTAAACGAATTAGCAATCAGCCCCAGCATTTT. Amino acid sequence: CSPEGTKRISNQPQHF.

V and J are TRBV7-2 and TRBJ2-7, with TRBD2 matching over 7 bases. This CDR3 comprises 15 residues. V lost 5 bases and J lost 2; bases outside the gene matches: 9. Germline V gene data show CDR1 as SGHTA and CDR2 as FQGNSA. The chain's CDR3 is CASSLRGGRTYEQYF. The DNA for the CDR3 is TGTGCCAGCAGCCTCCGCGGCGGGAGAACCTACGAGCAGTACTTC.

The V call is TRBV10-3, the J call TRBJ2-7; TRBD1 is a possible D gene (5 bases). CDR1 and CDR2 (germline): ENHRY, SYGVKD. V dropped 5 bases and J dropped 0 bases, with 8 bases sitting between them. This CDR3 has 13 amino acids. DNA of the CDR3: TGTGCCATCAGTAGCGACAGCTCCTACGAGCAGTACTTC. This translates into CAISSDSSYEQYF.

This clonotype has a count of ten or more. The chain uses TRBV12-3 or TRBV12-4 and TRBJ2-7; 7 nucleotides agree with TRBD1. The CDR3 runs 12 residues. The J segment lost 6 bases and the V segment lost 3 bases, leaving 2 bases of the junction unmatched. CDR3 amino acids: CASSFSGGEQYF. In DNA, the CDR3 is TGTGCCAGCAGTTTTTCAGGGGGCGAGCAGTACTTC.

This clonotype has more than one count but fewer than ten. The chain joins TRBV15 to TRBJ2-7; no reliable D call. Deletions cut 4 bases from V and 4 bases from J, with 8 bases between. CDR1 is LNHNV and CDR2 is YYDKDF in the germline V gene (reference sequence). This CDR3 contains 12 residues. DNA for the CDR3: TGTGCCACCAGCAAATCAAGATACGAGCAGTACTTC. Translating gives CATSKSRYEQYF.

The chain links TRBV14 to TRBJ2-5; no clear D. V was clipped by 3 bases and J by 5 bases, with 19 bases between them. Germline V gene sequence: CDR1 SGHDN, CDR2 FVKESK. CDR3 length: 16 residues. CDR3 nucleotides: TGTGCCAGCAGCCACCATCTCAAAGGGTTGATGGAGACCCAGTACTTC. Translating it yields CASSHHLKGLMETQYF.

This chain links TRBV5-6 with TRBJ1-3; no reliable D call. CDR3 length equals 15 residues. The ends were cut back, 4 bases at V and 9 bases at J, with 20 bases in the middle. The V gene's germline CDR1 is SGHDT and CDR2 YYEEEE. In DNA, the CDR3 is TGTGCCAGCAGCGAGAAACATAACCCAGCTGGCACCATATATTTT. Protein sequence: CASSEKHNPAGTIYF.

This clonotype has just a few counts. The chain joins TRBV7-8 to TRBJ2-5, with 7 bases matching TRBD1. The junction had 14 bases not matched to a gene; V was cut back by 5 bases and J by 5 bases. This CDR3 region has 16 residues. Germline lookup yields CDR1 SGHVS and CDR2 FQNEAQ. CDR3 in amino acids: CASSTNGDSGLETQYF. The CDR3 DNA is TGTGCCAGCAGCACAAACGGGGACAGTGGGTTGGAGACCCAGTACTTC. The full variable domain, in which reference TRBV7-8 and TRBJ2-5 provide the parts outside the CDR3, is GAGVSQSPRYKVAKRGQDVALRCDPISGHVSLFWYQQALGQGPEFLTYFQNEAQLDKSGLPSDRFFAERPEGSVSTLKIQRTQQEDSAVYLCASSTNGDSGLETQYFGPGTRLLVL.